This TCR beta chain was recorded in a study of cytomegalovirus exposure and HLA in healthy donors. Researchers ran the PCR with 60 Vbeta and 13 Jbeta primers. Measured with immunoSEQ multiplex PCR; TCRdb has only the in-frame clones, and not every one. This repertoire shows 100,000 to 150,000 clones, around 79% found once; its top ten account for approximately 1.4%. As to this clone: Antigen: not known.

Germline CDR1 and CDR2: SGHDT and YYEEEE. V lost 5 bases, J lost 0 bases, and 9 bases lay in between. The CDR3 loop spans 13 amino acids. Findings and caveats of the study: For TCR beta chains, V- and J-gene trimming was later linked to a missense DCLRE1C variant.

The rearrangement joins TRBV5-6 to TRBJ2-7; D gene unclear. The clonotype comes from a middle-aged woman in good health and CMV-seronegative. Sequencing used PBMCs. CDR3 nucleotide sequence: TGTGCCAGCAGGGTGTCTAGCTCCTACGAGCAGTACTTC. Translating gives CASRVSSSYEQYF.